This TCR beta chain was recovered during a study of CD8 T cells in ankylosing spondylitis. Overall study results and limits: Certain motif variants had earlier been reported in reactive arthritis synovial fluid and blood. Researchers report that disease-linked clones proved CD8+ and relatively rare in peripheral blood. Among TCR beta sequences, a motif of several highly homologous variants appeared characteristic of ankylosing spondylitis blood.

TCR beta libraries were made by quantitative 5'-RACE with molecular barcodes. TCRdb reprocessed the 5' RACE reads via MiXCR and lists one record per CDR3 protein. The sample comprises some 700,000 distinct CDR3 sequences, under 20% of which are singletons, and about 20% rests with the top ten. Trimming cost V 5 bases and J 0 bases, with 20 bases left between them. Germline loops: CDR1 MNHEY, CDR2 SVGAGI. The CDR3 loop spans 18 amino acids. This clonotype was observed a handful of times. As yet, its antigen is unknown. The sample comprised blood, either unsorted or a sorted T cell fraction (not recorded which). V and J are TRBV6-5 and TRBJ2-1; D is unresolved. The origin of this receptor is a male donor with ankylosing spondylitis. Here the CDR3 reads CASSNPDLGISSYNEQFF. CDR3 sequence (DNA): TGTGCCAGCAGTAACCCCGACTTGGGAATTAGCTCCTACAATGAGCAGTTCTTC.